The entry below gives a single T cell receptor beta chain sequence along with its context. Trimming removed 1 base from V and 4 bases from J; junction bases left unmatched: 3. The CDR3 runs 16 residues. Germline V gene lookup returns CDR1 SGHTA and CDR2 FQGNSA. The data originate from a study of blood T cell repertoires in COVID-19. Across the whole study: Sites in the United States, Italy and Spain provided acute and convalescent COVID-19 samples.

A Seattle source enrolled patients during active infection and followed them longitudinally. Original handling: Scientists estimated how many nucleated cells there were by amplifying reference gene primers. Profiled with immunoSEQ multiplex PCR; TCRdb holds only in-frame clones, not every one. V, J and clone size derive from that table, while D and trimming were established from the DNA sequence. The sample has 200,000 to 250,000 clones; around 90% are singletons. This rearrangement joins TRBV7-2 to TRBJ2-2; 10 bases are a match to TRBD2. The TCR originated in a man younger than 40 with COVID-19, enrolled during active disease. Sequenced material: peripheral blood. In DNA, the CDR3 is TGTGCCAGCAGCTTAGTGAGCGGGGGGGCCACCGGGGAGCTGTTTTTT. Encoded protein: CASSLVSGGATGELFF.